Listed here is a single TCR beta chain. As originally analysed: Amplification with reference gene primers provided the estimates of nucleated cell counts. The assay was immunoSEQ multiplex PCR, and TCRdb's table has in-frame clones only and misses some. V, J and clone size were drawn from that table, and D and trimming were deduced from the DNA. The table includes about 500,000 clones, around 90% detected once. The cohort comprised adults aged about 18 to 100 years residing in about two dozen US areas. All recovered Cohort 3 donors got two negative PCRs, got clearance, or saw symptom resolution. The sample comes from a study of blood T cell repertoires in COVID-19. The germline gives CDR1 SGHTA, CDR2 FQGNSA. Trimming at V came to 8 bases and at J to 4 bases, leaving 11 bases not matched to a gene. The CDR3 sequence is 15 residues long.

The genes are TRBV7-2 and TRBJ2-3; 8 bases align to TRBD2. The sequenced material came from PBMCs or T cells enriched from blood (not recorded which). The TCR comes from a young woman who had recovered from COVID-19. The DNA of the CDR3 is TGTGCCAGCGGGGAACAGGCCGGGGGGGCAGATACGCAGTATTTT. Translated, it gives CASGEQAGGADTQYF.